A selection of T cell receptor beta chains follows, all from one sample in a study of Graves' ophthalmopathy and Graves' hyperthyroidism. TCRdb itself ran the multiplex PCR reads through MiXCR, one entry per CDR3 protein. The profile shows 300,000 to 400,000 distinct CDR3 sequences, around a sixth of them singletons. The sequencing sample was made of peripheral blood. These receptors were taken from an adult man with Graves' ophthalmopathy. The CDR3 runs from the conserved cysteine through the conserved F or W. Fields, in order: clone size, V gene, J gene, CDR3 length, D gene, CDR3 DNA, CDR3 protein. A D gene is named only where the DNA matches it firmly. The size of a clone is reported for some rows only, either as once, few or many, or as a class for expanded clones.

clone_size: many
v_call: TRBV6-5
j_call: TRBJ1-2
cdr3_length: 12
d_call: TRBD1
cdr3_nt: TGTGCCAGCAGTTTAGGGACAGCCGGCTACACCTTC
cdr3_aa: CASSLGTAGYTF

clone_size: many
v_call: TRBV6-1
j_call: TRBJ2-5
cdr3_length: 16
d_call: TRBD2
cdr3_nt: TGTGCCAGCAGTCAACCTCTTAGCGGGAGCGGTGAGACCCAGTACTTC
cdr3_aa: CASSQPLSGSGETQYF

clone_size: many
v_call: TRBV15
j_call: TRBJ1-5
cdr3_length: 17
d_call: -
cdr3_nt: TGTGCCACCAGCAGAGTACAAGGGACGAGGAGCAATCAGCCCCAGCATTTT
cdr3_aa: CATSRVQGTRSNQPQHF

clone_size: many
v_call: TRBV2
j_call: TRBJ2-5
cdr3_length: 10
d_call: -
cdr3_nt: TGTGCCATCCTCGAAGAGACCCAGTACTTC
cdr3_aa: CAILEETQYF

clone_size: -
v_call: TRBV24-1
j_call: TRBJ1-2
cdr3_length: 13
d_call: -
cdr3_nt: TGTGCCACCAGTGTGGGAACTAACTATGGCTACACCTTC
cdr3_aa: CATSVGTNYGYTF

clone_size: -
v_call: TRBV27
j_call: TRBJ2-7
cdr3_length: 16
d_call: TRBD2
cdr3_nt: TGTGCCAGCAGTTTATCGATCCTAGCGGGAGTAAGCGAGCAGTACTTC
cdr3_aa: CASSLSILAGVSEQYF

clone_size: many
v_call: TRBV6-2/TRBV6-3
j_call: TRBJ2-7
cdr3_length: 12
d_call: -
cdr3_nt: TGTGCCAGCAGTTATTACAGTTACGAGCAGTACTTC
cdr3_aa: CASSYYSYEQYF

clone_size: -
v_call: TRBV12-3/TRBV12-4
j_call: TRBJ1-2
cdr3_length: 19
d_call: -
cdr3_nt: TGTGCCAGCAGTTTAAGGTTGAGCGTGGCAGCCGCTAATCTCAATGGCTACACCTTC
cdr3_aa: CASSLRLSVAAANLNGYTF

clone_size: many
v_call: TRBV28
j_call: TRBJ2-7
cdr3_length: 13
d_call: -
cdr3_nt: TGTGCCAGCAGCCGGACAGACCCCTACGAGCAGTACTTC
cdr3_aa: CASSRTDPYEQYF

clone_size: many
v_call: TRBV15
j_call: TRBJ1-1
cdr3_length: 13
d_call: -
cdr3_nt: TGTGCCACCAGCAGAGAAGGTGGGGGGAGAGCTTTCTTT
cdr3_aa: CATSREGGGRAFF

clone_size: many
v_call: TRBV29-1
j_call: TRBJ1-1
cdr3_length: 14
d_call: -
cdr3_nt: TGCAGCGTTGGGGGTATCAGGGTGAACACTGAAGCTTTCTTT
cdr3_aa: CSVGGIRVNTEAFF

clone_size: many
v_call: TRBV6-1
j_call: TRBJ2-7
cdr3_length: 16
d_call: TRBD2
cdr3_nt: TGTGCCAGCAGTGAGGGATTTAGCGGGAGTGGTTACGAGCAGTACTTC
cdr3_aa: CASSEGFSGSGYEQYF

clone_size: many
v_call: TRBV7-9
j_call: TRBJ2-5
cdr3_length: 14
d_call: -
cdr3_nt: TGTGCCAGCAGCCCCGGGACCTTAGGAGAGACCCAGTACTTC
cdr3_aa: CASSPGTLGETQYF

clone_size: -
v_call: TRBV20-1
j_call: TRBJ2-7
cdr3_length: 14
d_call: TRBD1
cdr3_nt: TGCAGTGCTTACCCTCCGGGACAGTTCTACGAGCAGTACTTC
cdr3_aa: CSAYPPGQFYEQYF

clone_size: many
v_call: TRBV18
j_call: TRBJ1-1
cdr3_length: 11
d_call: TRBD1
cdr3_nt: TGTGCCAGCGGGGGGACAGTTGAAGCTTTCTTT
cdr3_aa: CASGGTVEAFF

clone_size: -
v_call: TRBV6-1
j_call: TRBJ1-2
cdr3_length: 13
d_call: -
cdr3_nt: TGTGCCAGCAGCTTCCAGGGTTTGGAGGGCTACACCTTC
cdr3_aa: CASSFQGLEGYTF

clone_size: -
v_call: TRBV30
j_call: TRBJ2-7
cdr3_length: 15
d_call: TRBD2
cdr3_nt: TGTGCCTGGACCCCTCTGGCGGGAGTCGCCTACGAGCAGTACTTC
cdr3_aa: CAWTPLAGVAYEQYF

clone_size: many
v_call: TRBV20-1
j_call: TRBJ1-5
cdr3_length: 13
d_call: -
cdr3_nt: TGCAGTGCTAGAGACAGGGGCAATCAGCCCCAGCATTTT
cdr3_aa: CSARDRGNQPQHF

clone_size: many
v_call: TRBV12-3/TRBV12-4
j_call: TRBJ2-5
cdr3_length: 16
d_call: TRBD1
cdr3_nt: TGTGCCAGCAGTCCACACCCGGGACAGGGAGAAGAGACCCAGTACTTC
cdr3_aa: CASSPHPGQGEETQYF

clone_size: many
v_call: TRBV27
j_call: TRBJ1-2
cdr3_length: 13
d_call: -
cdr3_nt: TGTGCCAGCAGTTTAGGACGCGCTTATGGCTACACCTTC
cdr3_aa: CASSLGRAYGYTF

clone_size: many
v_call: TRBV5-1
j_call: TRBJ2-5
cdr3_length: 16
d_call: TRBD2
cdr3_nt: TGCGCCAGCAGCTTGGCAGCGGGAGGGCCGGGAGAGACCCAGTACTTC
cdr3_aa: CASSLAAGGPGETQYF

clone_size: many
v_call: TRBV28
j_call: TRBJ1-1
cdr3_length: 15
d_call: -
cdr3_nt: TGTGCCAGCAGTAAGACAGGCACCATGAACACTGAAGCTTTCTTT
cdr3_aa: CASSKTGTMNTEAFF

clone_size: -
v_call: TRBV28
j_call: TRBJ2-2
cdr3_length: 15
d_call: TRBD2
cdr3_nt: TGTGCCAGCAGCCTAACTAGCGGGAGGCCCGGGGAGCTGTTTTTT
cdr3_aa: CASSLTSGRPGELFF

clone_size: -
v_call: TRBV6-1
j_call: TRBJ1-2
cdr3_length: 16
d_call: -
cdr3_nt: TGTGCCAGCAGTGATCCTTTGAACACCGGGCGGAACGGCTACACCTTC
cdr3_aa: CASSDPLNTGRNGYTF

clone_size: -
v_call: TRBV30
j_call: TRBJ1-1
cdr3_length: 14
d_call: -
cdr3_nt: TGTGCCTGGCGTACCGGGACGGAGAACACTGAAGCTTTCTTT
cdr3_aa: CAWRTGTENTEAFF

clone_size: many
v_call: TRBV20-1
j_call: TRBJ2-7
cdr3_length: 14
d_call: -
cdr3_nt: TGCAGTGCTAGAGGGTCAGGAACCACCTACGAGCAGTACTTC
cdr3_aa: CSARGSGTTYEQYF

clone_size: many
v_call: TRBV19
j_call: TRBJ2-2
cdr3_length: 15
d_call: TRBD1
cdr3_nt: TGTGCCAGTAGCCGGACAGGGGGCGCCTCCGGGGAGCTGTTTTTT
cdr3_aa: CASSRTGGASGELFF

clone_size: many
v_call: TRBV13
j_call: TRBJ1-1
cdr3_length: 15
d_call: TRBD1
cdr3_nt: TGTGCCAGCAGCCGCCAGGGACAGGACTACACTGAAGCTTTCTTT
cdr3_aa: CASSRQGQDYTEAFF

clone_size: many
v_call: TRBV19
j_call: TRBJ1-5
cdr3_length: 14
d_call: -
cdr3_nt: TGTGCCAGTAGTATAGGAGGACCCAATCAGCCCCAGCATTTT
cdr3_aa: CASSIGGPNQPQHF

clone_size: many
v_call: TRBV7-9
j_call: TRBJ2-5
cdr3_length: 14
d_call: TRBD2
cdr3_nt: TGTGCCAGCAGTTATAGCGGGAGAGTAGAGACCCAGTACTTC
cdr3_aa: CASSYSGRVETQYF

clone_size: many
v_call: TRBV9
j_call: TRBJ2-2
cdr3_length: 16
d_call: TRBD2
cdr3_nt: TGTGCCAGCAGCGTCCAAACTAGCGTGAACACCGGGGAGCTGTTTTTT
cdr3_aa: CASSVQTSVNTGELFF

clone_size: -
v_call: TRBV7-3
j_call: TRBJ2-5
cdr3_length: 16
d_call: TRBD2
cdr3_nt: TGTGCCAGCAGCAGGGGACTAGCGGGTCTCCAAGAGACCCAGTACTTC
cdr3_aa: CASSRGLAGLQETQYF

clone_size: -
v_call: TRBV19
j_call: TRBJ2-2
cdr3_length: 13
d_call: -
cdr3_nt: TGTGCCAGTAGTGTGACCGGTACCGGGGAGCTGTTTTTT
cdr3_aa: CASSVTGTGELFF

clone_size: -
v_call: TRBV28
j_call: TRBJ2-4
cdr3_length: 13
d_call: -
cdr3_nt: TGTGCCAGCAGAGTAGACGCCAAAAACATTCAGTACTTC
cdr3_aa: CASRVDAKNIQYF

clone_size: many
v_call: TRBV5-6
j_call: TRBJ2-7
cdr3_length: 15
d_call: TRBD1
cdr3_nt: TGTGCCAGCAGTATAACAGGACAGGGCCCCTACGAGCAGTACTTC
cdr3_aa: CASSITGQGPYEQYF

clone_size: -
v_call: TRBV6-5
j_call: TRBJ2-5
cdr3_length: 13
d_call: TRBD1
cdr3_nt: TGTGCCAGCAGTAACGACAGGGGGGAGACCCAGTACTTC
cdr3_aa: CASSNDRGETQYF

clone_size: -
v_call: TRBV25-1
j_call: TRBJ2-7
cdr3_length: 20
d_call: TRBD1
cdr3_nt: TGTGCCAGCAGTCTGTCAGGTGTACAGGGGGTAGTCCATTTCTCCTACGAGCAGTACTTC
cdr3_aa: CASSLSGVQGVVHFSYEQYF

clone_size: many
v_call: TRBV7-8
j_call: TRBJ1-2
cdr3_length: 16
d_call: TRBD1
cdr3_nt: TGTGCCAGCAGCAATCCTCGGACAGGCCCTAACTATGGCTACATCTTC
cdr3_aa: CASSNPRTGPNYGYIF

clone_size: many
v_call: TRBV7-6
j_call: TRBJ2-3
cdr3_length: 17
d_call: TRBD2
cdr3_nt: TGTGCCAGCAGCTCCCTCCCTAGCGGGAGAAAAACAGATACGCAGTATTTT
cdr3_aa: CASSSLPSGRKTDTQYF

clone_size: few
v_call: TRBV30
j_call: TRBJ2-7
cdr3_length: 12
d_call: TRBD1
cdr3_nt: TGTGCCTGGAATGAACAGGGGGGCGGGCAGTACTTC
cdr3_aa: CAWNEQGGGQYF

clone_size: -
v_call: TRBV27
j_call: TRBJ2-4
cdr3_length: 13
d_call: -
cdr3_nt: TGTGCCACCGCCCCCCGGGCCAAAAACATTCAGTACTTC
cdr3_aa: CATAPRAKNIQYF

clone_size: many
v_call: TRBV7-2
j_call: TRBJ1-1
cdr3_length: 12
d_call: -
cdr3_nt: TGTGCCAGCAGCTTTAGGTCCGAGGCAGCTTTCTTT
cdr3_aa: CASSFRSEAAFF

clone_size: many
v_call: TRBV30
j_call: TRBJ1-1
cdr3_length: 12
d_call: -
cdr3_nt: TGTGCCTGGAGTGGTACGGCCCAGGAAGCTTTCTTT
cdr3_aa: CAWSGTAQEAFF

clone_size: many
v_call: TRBV6-1
j_call: TRBJ2-7
cdr3_length: 12
d_call: TRBD1
cdr3_nt: TGTGCCATGGGACAGGGACAGTTCGAGCAGTACTTC
cdr3_aa: CAMGQGQFEQYF

clone_size: many
v_call: TRBV28
j_call: TRBJ2-2
cdr3_length: 18
d_call: -
cdr3_nt: TGTGCCAGCAGTTCCCGTGGGGTTCACGCCAGGGGAACCGGGGAGCTGTTTTTT
cdr3_aa: CASSSRGVHARGTGELFF

clone_size: many
v_call: TRBV4-1
j_call: TRBJ1-2
cdr3_length: 14
d_call: -
cdr3_nt: TGCGCCAGCAGCCAAGAATGGGGCCCGGTGGGCTACACCTTC
cdr3_aa: CASSQEWGPVGYTF

clone_size: few
v_call: TRBV11-1
j_call: TRBJ2-2
cdr3_length: 18
d_call: TRBD1
cdr3_nt: TGTGCCAGCAGCTCCACCTTGGGACAGGGGGCGCACACCGGGGAGCTGTTTTTT
cdr3_aa: CASSSTLGQGAHTGELFF

clone_size: many
v_call: TRBV7-2
j_call: TRBJ1-6
cdr3_length: 18
d_call: -
cdr3_nt: TGTGCCAGCAGCTTAGGCCCTCACAGAAGCTCCTATAATTCACCCCTCCACTTT
cdr3_aa: CASSLGPHRSSYNSPLHF

clone_size: many
v_call: TRBV6-2/TRBV6-3
j_call: TRBJ2-5
cdr3_length: 15
d_call: -
cdr3_nt: TGTGCCAGCAGTTACTACGGACAGGGAGGGGAGACCCAGTACTTC
cdr3_aa: CASSYYGQGGETQYF

clone_size: many
v_call: TRBV6-5
j_call: TRBJ1-1
cdr3_length: 11
d_call: -
cdr3_nt: TGTGCCAGCACAGGGGTTCAAAAAGCTTTCTTT
cdr3_aa: CASTGVQKAFF

clone_size: many
v_call: TRBV28
j_call: TRBJ2-2
cdr3_length: 15
d_call: -
cdr3_nt: TGTGCCAGCAGTTCGTACCGGACTTACACCGGGGAGCTGTTTTTT
cdr3_aa: CASSSYRTYTGELFF

clone_size: many
v_call: TRBV3-1
j_call: TRBJ1-5
cdr3_length: 14
d_call: -
cdr3_nt: TGTGCCAGCAGCCAGGGGGGCCGGGTTCAGCCCCAGCATTTT
cdr3_aa: CASSQGGRVQPQHF

clone_size: many
v_call: TRBV29-1
j_call: TRBJ2-2
cdr3_length: 16
d_call: TRBD1
cdr3_nt: TGCAGCGTTGAATTGCACAGGGGGCCGTACACCGGGGAGCTGTTTTTT
cdr3_aa: CSVELHRGPYTGELFF

clone_size: many
v_call: TRBV12-3/TRBV12-4
j_call: TRBJ2-7
cdr3_length: 13
d_call: -
cdr3_nt: TGTGCCAGCAGTTTAGTCCAGGGTCGCGAGCAGTACTTC
cdr3_aa: CASSLVQGREQYF